One sample yielded the 8 T cell receptor beta chains listed below, sequenced in a study of T cell responses to AZD1222 COVID-19 vaccine. The table came from immunoSEQ multiplex PCR; TCRdb's copy has only in-frame clones and leaves some out. The sample comprises 110,000 or so clones, around nine tenths of which are singletons, and less than 4% rests with the top ten. Sample: peripheral blood, taken 28 days after the second AZD1222 dose. Receptors were obtained from an adult who received the AZD1222 COVID-19 vaccine.

The sample holds a few counts of this clone. The chain carries TRBV4-2 and TRBJ2-5; D gene unclear. The V end was cut by 2 bases, the J end by 0 bases, with 1 base between. The germline gives CDR1 LGHNA, CDR2 YNFKEQ. This CDR3 region has 12 residues. In DNA form, the CDR3 reads TGTGCCAGCAGCCAAAACCAAGAGACCCAGTACTTC. This sequence encodes CASSQNQETQYF.

The CDR3 loop is CASSLIVGGELFF. Written as DNA, the CDR3 is TGTGCCAGCAGTTTAATTGTCGGCGGGGAGCTGTTTTTT. J is TRBJ2-2 and V is TRBV27; D gene uncertain. V was clipped by 2 bases and J by 7 bases, with 8 bases between them. CDR3 size: 13 residues. Per the germline V gene, CDR1 is MNHEY and CDR2 is SMNVEV (reference sequence).

This chain connects TRBV5-4 to TRBJ2-3; D not certain. V lost 4 bases and J lost 2, with 17 bases in between. Per the germline V gene, CDR1 is SGHNT and CDR2 is YYREEE (reference sequence). The CDR3 has 16 amino acids. For the CDR3, the DNA is TGTGCCAGCAGCCCCACCTTTACGACCCTCACAGATACGCAGTATTTT. This translates into CASSPTFTTLTDTQYF.

The chain has TRBV6-5 and TRBJ1-1, with D possibly matching TRBD1 (6 bases). V was pared by 4 bases and J by 5 bases, with 14 bases between. The CDR3 is 14 residues long. Germline CDR1 is MNHEY and CDR2 is SVGAGI. The CDR3 loop reads CASSWGGPETEAFF. The CDR3, as DNA: TGTGCCAGCAGTTGGGGGGGGCCGGAGACTGAAGCTTTCTTT.

The chain couples TRBV9 to TRBJ2-3; 15 nucleotides agree with TRBD2. The germline gives CDR1 SGDLS, CDR2 YYNGEE. The CDR3 runs to 18 residues. V dropped 4 bases and J dropped 0; count of bases not matched to a gene: 6. CDR3 residues: CASSPGLAGGSSTDTQYF. The CDR3 nucleotides are TGTGCCAGCAGCCCCGGACTAGCGGGGGGGTCTAGCACAGATACGCAGTATTTT.

For the CDR3, the DNA is TGTGCCAGCAGCACCACCGGCAGGGTAGATACCTACGAGCAGTACTTC. Residues: CASSTTGRVDTYEQYF. J is TRBJ2-7 and V is TRBV27; TRBD1 might be the D (5 bases). V was clipped by 6 bases and J by 2 bases, with 20 bases between them. The CDR3 loop spans 16 amino acids. The germline V gene encodes CDR1 MNHEY and CDR2 SMNVEV (reference sequence).

The chain uses TRBV5-1 and TRBJ2-4; D may be TRBD1 (6 bases). The length of the CDR3 is 15 residues. Trimming shortened V by 5 bases and J by 4 bases, and 16 bases separated the two germline ends. In germline, CDR1 is SGHRS, CDR2 YFSETQ. This chain's CDR3 is CASSSYRDVKNIQYF. CDR3 DNA sequence: TGCGCCAGCAGTAGCTACAGGGACGTTAAAAACATTCAGTACTTC.

The rearrangement uses TRBV27 and TRBJ2-7, with 12 nucleotides matching TRBD2. Germline CDR1 and CDR2: MNHEY and SMNVEV (reference sequence). The CDR3 length is 14 residues. The trim removed 5 bases at V and 7 bases at J, leaving 6 bases unmatched. CDR3 in amino acids: CASSPSGRAREQYF. The CDR3 DNA sequence: TGTGCCAGCAGTCCTAGCGGGAGGGCCCGGGAGCAGTACTTC.